This record looks at one T cell receptor beta chain sequence and its context. Its antigen is currently unknown. CDR1 SGHDT and CDR2 YYEEEE come from the germline V gene. This CDR3 has 15 amino acids. Trimming shortened V by 3 bases and J by 8 bases, and 18 bases separated the two germline ends. The repertoire was sequenced with immunoSEQ multiplex PCR; TCRdb's copy has only in-frame clones and lacks some. Among 44,000 or so clones listed, more than 70% were seen once. Patients yielded 1 to 8 samples each, pretreatment and on-treatment. The data are from a study of PD-L1 blockade in urothelial cancer. Study information: About nine tenths of the roughly 30 patients were men who had bladder-origin urothelial cancer. Blood was evaluated 3 weeks (second dose) and 6 weeks after therapy began.

Whole-study findings and limits: Tumor-linked clones in blood grew more by 3 weeks in durable-benefit patients.

The sequenced sample was PBMCs, obtained around atezolizumab (anti-PD-L1) treatment. This TCR was recovered from an elderly man with urothelial cancer. The chain uses TRBV5-6 and TRBJ2-1, with D possibly being TRBD2 (5 bases). CDR3 bases: TGTGCCAGCAGCTGGGGTCTCGTCCCGAGGGATGAGCAGTTCTTC. Protein: CASSWGLVPRDEQFF.